This TCR beta chain was captured in a study of T cell clonotyping in hematopoietic cell transplantation (TCRdb year 2021). In terms of the full investigation: Blood from recipients was drawn about 28 days before transplant and again at days 30, 100 and 180 after transplant. In the study, over a hundred blood samples were gathered from some 32 consecutive transplant recipients and their related donors. Patient recruitment ran from 2015 to early 2017, and follow-up continued until late 2020 or death. For roughly five patients, samples taken at the onset of acute graft-versus-host disease were compared with samples from patients who never developed GVHD. What the work shows at the level of the full study, not this receptor alone: After transplant, TCR diversity in recipients dropped, and pathologically expanded clonotypes climbed progressively between day 30 and day 180. Sample size was limited, and cells were not sorted, so CD4 and CD8 repertoire contributions could not be separated. Recipient repertoires showed only a small fraction of overlap with donor repertoires, and over 95% appeared de novo at the given depth. Inverse Simpson Index values from donors and from recipients before transplant predicted broader TCR repertoire diversity after transplant.

The immunoSEQ assay, a bias-controlled multiplex PCR using V- and J-specific primers, was used to amplify TCR beta CDR3 regions from genomic DNA. In a second PCR step, the CDR3 amplicons were tagged with a proprietary barcode plus Illumina adapter sequences. An Illumina MiSeq instrument was used to sequence the CDR3 libraries. The source study handled its data this way. Export and quality control were done with immunoSEQ Analyzer 3.0, while downstream analyses used R Bioconductor and Immunarch. Repertoire metrics were calculated using only productive rearrangements within the normalized downsampled data set. In the normalized cohort, a clonotype counted as pathologically expanded if the clonotype was larger than 5 templates. The Inverse Simpson Index was used to measure repertoire diversity. To capture all clonotypes, CMV-specificity analyses were performed on the non-normalized data set. TCRdb holds this immuneACCESS table with in-frame rearrangements only. Some clones are missing; in checked studies, unresolved V genes explain under half, and the rest has no known cause. That table gives V, J and clone size, and the DNA gave D and trimming. The sample yields some 8,400 clones; approximately 88% were counted once. The ten largest make up 3.5% to 5% of the sample.

CDR1 and CDR2, per the germline V gene, are SGHRS and YFSETQ. Trimmed from V: 2 bases; trimmed from J: 1 base; junction bases lacking a gene match: 2. There are 15 amino acids in the CDR3, from cysteine to phenylalanine inclusive. The kept DNA is CDR3 alone, 45 bases in frame from the first base. Comment on this clone: Its antigen has not been determined. No base quality information exists; no much larger clone differs at one position.

The time point label, read with the paper, signifies: recipient sample taken at acute GVHD onset. Nuclei Lysis Solution was used to extract genomic DNA from fresh or cryopreserved unfractionated peripheral blood mononuclear cells. Sequenced material: peripheral blood mononuclear cells, taken at the time of graft-versus-host disease after allogeneic stem cell transplant. The TCR was taken from a male patient aged 60 to 75 who had an allogeneic stem cell transplant from a related donor, so the T cells may come from the graft donor. Some clones in this sample may be carry-over from other donors' samples. The sequence links TRBV5-1 to TRBJ2-2; TRBD1 fits 7 bases in the junction. The nucleotide sequence reads TGCGCCAGCAGCTTCGGGACAGTGAACACCGGGGAGCTGTTTTTT. This encodes CASSFGTVNTGELFF. The CDR3 plus the reference TRBV5-1 and TRBJ2-2 genes for the other parts give the full variable domain: KAGVTQTPRYLIKTRGQQVTLSCSPISGHRSVSWYQQTPGQGLQFLFEYFSETQRNKGNFPGRFSGRQFSNSRSEMNVSTLELGDSALYLCASSFGTVNTGELFFGEGSRLTVL.